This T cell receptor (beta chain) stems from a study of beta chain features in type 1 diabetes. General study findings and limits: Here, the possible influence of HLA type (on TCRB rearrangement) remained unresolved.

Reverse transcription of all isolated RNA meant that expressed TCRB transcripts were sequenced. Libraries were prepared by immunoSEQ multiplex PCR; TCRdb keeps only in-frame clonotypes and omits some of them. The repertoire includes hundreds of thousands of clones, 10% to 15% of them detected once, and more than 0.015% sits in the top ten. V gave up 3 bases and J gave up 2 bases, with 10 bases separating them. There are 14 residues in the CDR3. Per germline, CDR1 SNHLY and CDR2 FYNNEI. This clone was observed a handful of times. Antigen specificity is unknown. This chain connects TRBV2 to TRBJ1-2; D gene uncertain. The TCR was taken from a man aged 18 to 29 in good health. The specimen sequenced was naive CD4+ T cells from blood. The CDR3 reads CASSDVRGNYGYTF. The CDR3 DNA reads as TGTGCCAGCAGTGATGTCCGGGGAAACTATGGCTACACCTTC.